The 6 T cell receptor beta chains below were found in one sample sequenced in a study of blood T cell repertoires in COVID-19. Data came from immunoSEQ multiplex PCR; TCRdb stores just in-frame clones and leaves some out. Here the sample spans 140,000 to 150,000 clones, over 65% being singletons. What was sequenced was peripheral blood. These receptors all come from a human donor in a cohort sampled during active COVID-19.

The rearrangement links TRBV5-4 to TRBJ1-3; D ambiguous. CDR1 and CDR2 (germline): SGHNT, YYREEE (reference sequence). V dropped 0 bases and J dropped 0 bases, with 7 bases sitting between them. CDR3 size: 15 residues. The CDR3 region has the DNA TGTGCCAGCAGCTTGGAATTCGGCTCTGGAAACACCATATATTTT. Its translation: CASSLEFGSGNTIYF. Full variable domain (outside the CDR3, taken from reference TRBV5-4 and TRBJ1-3): ETGVTQSPTHLIKTRGQQVTLRCSSQSGHNTVSWYQQALGQGPQFIFQYYREEENGRGNFPPRFSGLQFPNYSSELNVNALELDDSALYLCASSLEFGSGNTIYFGEGSWLTVV.

The chain combines TRBV28 with TRBJ1-3; D gene ambiguous. Trimming stripped 2 bases from V and 2 bases from J, with 10 bases between. Germline lookup yields CDR1 MDHEN and CDR2 SYDVKM. This CDR3 has 15 amino acids. CDR3 DNA sequence: TGTGCCAGCAGTTTAATAGTTACCGCTGGAAACACCATATATTTT. Translating it yields CASSLIVTAGNTIYF.

V is TRBV9 and J is TRBJ2-3, with 7 bases identical to TRBD2. Germline V gives CDR1 SGDLS, CDR2 YYNGEE. The CDR3 sequence is 16 residues long. With V trimmed by 4 bases and J by 1 base, 9 bases remained unmatched. This CDR3 reads CASSPDGAGRTDTQYF. In DNA, the CDR3 is TGTGCCAGCAGCCCAGATGGAGCGGGACGCACAGATACGCAGTATTTT.

The chain links TRBV5-6 to TRBJ1-6; unclear D gene. V lost 1 base, J lost 0 bases, and 11 bases lay in between. This CDR3 has 17 amino acids. Per germline, CDR1 SGHDT and CDR2 YYEEEE. CDR3 protein: CASSLNPASSYNSPLHF. The DNA of the CDR3 is TGTGCCAGCAGCTTGAATCCAGCGAGCTCCTATAATTCACCCCTCCACTTT.

This clone appeared a few times. The DNA of the CDR3 is TGTGCCAGCAGCCACATAGATACGCAGTATTTT. This codes for CASSHIDTQYF. The gene calls are TRBV3-1 (or the pseudogene TRBV3-2) and TRBJ2-3, with unresolved D. Trimming stripped 3 bases from V and 5 bases from J, with 3 bases between. This CDR3 is 11 amino acids long. Germline lookup yields CDR1 LGHDT and CDR2 YNNKEL (reference sequence).

The sample holds one count of this clone. V is TRBV28 and J is TRBJ2-5; D not resolved. The CDR3 totals 13 residues. Germline CDR1 MDHEN, CDR2 SYDVKM. Trimming took 5 bases from V and 2 from J, leaving 9 bases between them. CDR3 DNA sequence: TGTGCCAGCAGTCTTCCGCAGCAAGAGACCCAGTACTTC. Its translation: CASSLPQQETQYF.